This TCR beta chain originates from a study of blood T cell repertoires in COVID-19. At the level of the study: Samples of COVID-19 (acute and convalescent) were obtained from the United States, Italy and Spain.

TCRdb keeps only in-frame clones here, not all; method: immunoSEQ multiplex PCR. The sample has more than 15,000 clones, 80% to 90% seen once; the top ten hold around a third. Germline-derived CDR1 and CDR2 are SEHNR and FQNEAQ (reference sequence). The CDR3 totals 16 residues. J gave up 1 base and V 5 bases, and 7 bases lay outside the gene matches. The receptor was isolated from a human donor with active COVID-19. The donor label of this sample is uncertain. The gene calls are TRBV7-9 and TRBJ2-5; 10 bases line up with TRBD2. The sequenced material came from peripheral blood. CDR3 sequence reads: CASSTGLANPQETQYF. The CDR3 DNA sequence: TGTGCCAGCAGCACGGGACTAGCGAACCCCCAAGAGACCCAGTACTTC.